The present T cell receptor (beta chain) was sequenced within a study of blood T cell repertoires in COVID-19. Profiled with immunoSEQ multiplex PCR; TCRdb holds only in-frame clones, not every one. The table shows about 74,000 clones, with 70% to 90% occurring only once. This CDR3 has 15 residues. The germline V gene has CDR1 PRHDT and CDR2 FYEKMQ (reference sequence). The J segment lost 3 bases and the V segment lost 5 bases, leaving 5 bases of the junction unmatched. This chain joins TRBV13 and TRBJ2-2; TRBD2 agrees at 8 bases. This sequence originates from a man aged 45-60 years with acute or convalescent COVID-19. Source material: peripheral blood. The CDR3 sequence is CASSPAGGHTGELFF. The CDR3 DNA sequence: TGTGCCAGCAGCCCGGCGGGGGGACACACCGGGGAGCTGTTTTTT.